What follows describes a single T cell receptor beta chain. Trimming shortened V by 5 bases and J by 1 base, and 12 bases separated the two germline ends. The CDR3 consists of 15 residues. Germline V gene data show CDR1 as LNHDA and CDR2 as SQIVND (reference sequence). The assay ran at deep level. Only in-frame clones appear in the TCRdb table, and some are missing; sequencing was by immunoSEQ multiplex PCR. The data hold about 2.1 million clones, with about 92% observed a single time. This record belongs to a study of shared clonotypes between healthy human individuals. It was CD45RO-negative cells, positively selected for CCR7, that made up naive CD8 cells, with terminally differentiated effector memory CD45RA+ cells excluded.

This sequence was found in a young man in good health. Some clones in this sample may be carry-over from other donors' samples. The sequenced sample was naive CD8+ T cells from PBMCs. The rearrangement uses TRBV19 and TRBJ1-5, with D perhaps matching TRBD1 (6 bases). CDR3 DNA: TGTGCCAGTAGTCAGGGACACCCAAGCAATCAGCCCCAGCATTTT. Translating it yields CASSQGHPSNQPQHF.